The 17 T cell receptor beta chains below were found in one sample sequenced in a study of OX40 agonist ivuxolimab in advanced cancers. Clones were read by immunoSEQ multiplex PCR, and TCRdb kept only the in-frame ones, dropping some. Here the sample spans some 77,000 clones, more than 85% being singletons. The sample was CD4+ or CD8+ T cells sorted from blood, taken in a trial of the OX40 agonist ivuxolimab. The origin of the receptors is an adult with an advanced solid tumor such as melanoma, head and neck, liver or kidney cancer.

The CDR3 reads CASSQAWPFKVGDTF. As DNA, the CDR3 is TGCGCCAGCAGCCAAGCCTGGCCCTTCAAGGTAGGCGACACCTTC. The chain joins TRBV4-1 to TRBJ1-2; D not certain. The germline V and J ends were trimmed by 1 base and 12 bases, with 21 bases remaining between them. The CDR3 is made up of 15 amino acids. Germline V gene sequence: CDR1 MGHRA, CDR2 YSYEKL.

This chain uses TRBV6-1 with TRBJ1-1; D might be TRBD1 (6 bases). Trimming cost V 8 bases and J 0 bases, with 13 bases left between them. The CDR3 consists of 14 residues. CDR1 and CDR2 from the germline V gene are MNHNS and SASEGT. CDR3 nucleotide sequence: TGTGCCAGCGGGGGGCAGGGAATGAACACTGAAGCTTTCTTT. This codes for CASGGQGMNTEAFF.

The rearrangement links TRBV14 to TRBJ2-3; D remains ambiguous. Trimming took 3 bases from V and 3 from J, leaving 7 bases between them. Germline V gene data show CDR1 as SGHDN and CDR2 as FVKESK. CDR3 size: 13 residues. In DNA form, the CDR3 reads TGTGCCAGCAGCCAGTCCGGGACAGATACGCAGTATTTT. It encodes CASSQSGTDTQYF.

The genes are TRBV4-2 and TRBJ2-1, with 7 bases identical to TRBD2. Germline CDR1 is LGHNA and CDR2 is YNFKEQ. CDR3 length: 17 amino acids. Trimming took 1 base from V and 0 from J; bases not matched to a gene: 6. The CDR3 nucleotides read TGTGCCAGCAGCCAAGTATCTAGCGGAGTCTCCTACAATGAGCAGTTCTTC. It encodes CASSQVSSGVSYNEQFF.

The chain recombines TRBV28 with TRBJ2-5; 10 nucleotides align to TRBD2. This CDR3 comprises 16 residues. CDR1 MDHEN and CDR2 SYDVKM come from the germline V gene. The J segment lost 5 bases and the V segment lost 4 bases, leaving 10 bases of the junction unmatched. CDR3 amino acids: CASSSPGTSAGETQYF. CDR3 DNA: TGTGCCAGCAGTTCGCCCGGGACTAGCGCCGGGGAGACCCAGTACTTC.

This clone appeared once. The chain has TRBV4-1 and TRBJ2-5, with 10 bases aligning to TRBD1. The end of the DNA aligns better with TRBJ2-7, so the J call may be wrong. The germline CDR1 and CDR2 sequences are MGHRA and YSYEKL. The CDR3 runs to 13 residues. CDR3 sequence: CASSPGQGSEQYF. In nucleotides, the CDR3 is TGCGCCAGCAGCCCGGGACAGGGGTCCGAGCAGTACTTC.

V and J are TRBV5-4 and TRBJ1-2; no definite D call. Per germline, CDR1 SGHNT and CDR2 YYREEE (reference sequence). The CDR3 has 14 residues. V lost 0 bases and J 4 bases, leaving 10 bases between the germline ends. CDR3 nucleotide sequence: TGTGCCAGCAGCTTGGGGCAGGTGGCCTATGGCTACACCTTC. This encodes CASSLGQVAYGYTF.

The chain is built from TRBV9 and TRBJ2-2, with D perhaps matching TRBD2 (6 bases). Germline CDR1 and CDR2: SGDLS and YYNGEE. The CDR3 runs to 15 residues. V was clipped by 0 bases and J by 5 bases, with 11 bases between them. The CDR3 nucleotides are TGTGCCAGCAGCGTAGAGGAGGGAGTAACCGGGGAGCTGTTTTTT. It yields the protein CASSVEEGVTGELFF.

This clone was recorded only once. The V gene is TRBV27, the J gene TRBJ1-3; no reliable D call. CDR3 length equals 15 residues. Germline loops: CDR1 MNHEY, CDR2 SMNVEV (reference sequence). The V end lost 5 bases, the J end lost 0 bases, and 11 bases lay between the germline ends. The CDR3 here is CASSPGARSGNTIYF. CDR3 DNA sequence: TGTGCCAGCAGTCCCGGTGCCCGCTCTGGAAACACCATATATTTT.

This chain joins TRBV28 and TRBJ1-4; 7 nucleotides match TRBD1. Per the germline V gene, CDR1 is MDHEN and CDR2 is SYDVKM. The CDR3 is made up of 19 amino acids. V lost 7 bases and J lost 5; bases outside the gene matches: 22. The CDR3 DNA sequence: TGTGCCAGCACAAGTTTAGTTGGGTCCAGGGGGTCGTCCAATGAAAAACTGTTTTTT. This sequence encodes CASTSLVGSRGSSNEKLFF.

The J gene is TRBJ2-4, the V gene TRBV5-4; D unresolved. This CDR3 is built from 13 residues. Germline V gene sequence: CDR1 SGHNT, CDR2 YYREEE (reference sequence). V was shortened by 4 bases and J by 5 bases, with 10 bases between the two germline ends. The CDR3, as DNA: TGTGCCAGCAGCGTGAAAAACGAAAACATTCAGTACTTC. It codes for CASSVKNENIQYF.

This clone was seen a handful of times. The J gene is TRBJ1-1, the V gene TRBV7-2, with D perhaps matching TRBD1 (5 bases). Trimming took off 1 base at V and 5 bases at J, with 14 bases between the two ends. Germline V lookup: CDR1 SGHTA, CDR2 FQGNSA. This CDR3 spans 15 amino acids. The CDR3 region has the DNA TGTGCCAGCAGCTTAGTGTGGGGGGGTAGGACTGAAGCTTTCTTT. Its protein is CASSLVWGGRTEAFF.

This rearrangement joins TRBV4-2 to TRBJ1-2; 7 bases line up with TRBD1. CDR3 length equals 16 residues. Trimming cost V 4 bases and J 5 bases; bases outside gene matches: 13. The V gene's germline CDR1 is LGHNA and CDR2 YNFKEQ. CDR3 region: CASSLADPPGQYGYTF. CDR3 DNA sequence: TGTGCCAGCAGCCTCGCGGACCCCCCGGGACAGTATGGCTACACCTTC.

This chain links TRBV5-6 with TRBJ1-2, with a tentative D call TRBD1 (5 bases). In germline, CDR1 is SGHDT, CDR2 YYEEEE. V was clipped by 2 bases and J by 8 bases, with 13 bases between them. The CDR3 runs 13 residues. The CDR3 reads CASSLQVTRGYTF. DNA of the CDR3: TGTGCCAGCAGCTTACAGGTGACCAGGGGCTACACCTTC.

The V and J genes are TRBV5-4 and TRBJ2-2; TRBD1 might be the D (5 bases). Germline CDR1 is SGHNT and CDR2 is YYREEE (reference sequence). This CDR3 comprises 13 residues. V lost 5 bases, J lost 4 bases, and 9 bases lay in between. The CDR3 nucleotides are TGTGCCAGCAGAGTAGGGGTCACCGGGGAGCTGTTTTTT. It specifies CASRVGVTGELFF.

The chain uses TRBV18 and TRBJ1-2; 7 nucleotides line up with TRBD1. In germline, CDR1 is KGHSH, CDR2 LQKENI. The CDR3 is made up of 15 amino acids. V shed 1 base, J shed 5 bases, and the junction held 7 bases outside the gene matches. CDR3: CASSPREGQLYGYTF. The CDR3 region has the DNA TGTGCCAGCTCACCACGAGAGGGACAGCTATATGGCTACACCTTC.

V usage is TRBV28 and J usage is TRBJ2-2; D is unclear. Trimming cost V 4 bases and J 6 bases, with 9 bases left between them. Germline CDR1 MDHEN, CDR2 SYDVKM. The CDR3 contains 13 residues. The CDR3 DNA sequence: TGTGCCAGCAGTTCCTCCCCGTCCGGGGAGCTGTTTTTT. Translating gives CASSSSPSGELFF. Full variable domain (missing parts from reference TRBV28 and TRBJ2-2): DVKVTQSSRYLVKRTGEKVFLECVQDMDHENMFWYRQDPGLGLRLIYFSYDVKMKEKGDIPEGYSVSREKKERFSLILESASTNQTSMYLCASSSSPSGELFFGEGSRLTVL.